One sample yielded the 19 T cell receptor beta chains listed below, sequenced in a study of T cells in Graves' hyperthyroidism and ophthalmopathy. The investigators amplified TCR beta CDR3 regions from RNA transcripts. The primer set for the first-round RT-PCR of the TCR CDR3 was HTBI. From the multiplex PCR reads, TCRdb called clonotypes with MiXCR, one entry per CDR3 protein. The sample has under 600,000 distinct CDR3 sequences; 15% to 20% are singletons. The sample consisted of blood. Receptors were obtained from a woman aged 40 to 50 with Graves' ophthalmopathy.

This clonotype appeared many times. V is TRBV19 and J is TRBJ1-1; D gene uncertain. This CDR3 has 13 residues. The V gene's germline CDR1 is LNHDA and CDR2 SQIVND (reference sequence). Trimming left V 6 bases short and J 6 bases short, with 14 bases between. The CDR3 protein is CASRMALWAEAFF. Written as DNA, the CDR3 is TGTGCCAGTAGAATGGCATTATGGGCTGAAGCTTTCTTT.

The chain couples TRBV10-3 to TRBJ1-4; no clear D. Germline values: CDR1 ENHRY, CDR2 SYGVKD. This CDR3 is 14 amino acids long. The germline V and J ends were trimmed by 4 bases and 8 bases, with 14 bases remaining between them. Here the CDR3 reads CAISVNALGEKLFF. CDR3 bases: TGTGCCATCAGTGTAAACGCCTTGGGGGAAAAACTGTTTTTT.

This clonotype was seen only a few times. The chain recombines TRBV19 with TRBJ2-1; 10 bases agree with TRBD2. The V gene end was trimmed by 6 bases and the J gene end by 4 bases; junction bases not matched to a gene: 6. CDR1 is LNHDA, CDR2 SQIVND, per germline (reference sequence). The CDR3 is 15 amino acids. The CDR3 protein is CASSQREGGYNEQFF. The CDR3 DNA reads TGTGCCAGTAGCCAGCGGGAGGGGGGTTACAATGAGCAGTTCTTC.

Turning to this clonotype: This may come from a read error, since a much larger clone is one base off. The rearrangement uses TRBV27 and TRBJ2-1; TRBD2 aligns across 10 bases. Germline V gene lookup returns CDR1 MNHEY and CDR2 SMNVEV (reference sequence). The junction had 8 bases not matched to a gene; V was cut back by 8 bases and J by 10 bases. The CDR3 loop spans 13 amino acids. CDR3: CASHTSGTNEQFF. CDR3 DNA: TGTGCCAGCCATACTAGCGGGACCAACGAGCAGTTCTTC.

J is TRBJ2-2 and V is TRBV11-3; a weak D match, TRBD2 (6 bases). V gave up 5 bases and J gave up 6 bases, with 13 bases separating them. CDR1 and CDR2 from the germline V gene are SGHNT and YENEEA. The CDR3 runs to 14 residues. DNA of the CDR3: TGTGCCAGCAGCCAATTCTCGGGGGCCGGGGAGCTGTTTTTT. Its protein product is CASSQFSGAGELFF.

The chain is built from TRBV2 and TRBJ2-4; D uncertain. In germline, CDR1 is SNHLY, CDR2 FYNNEI. The CDR3 extends over 15 amino acids. Trimming shortened V by 1 base and J by 8 bases, and 15 bases separated the two germline ends. The CDR3: CASSEVWGENDIQYF. The CDR3 bases are TGTGCCAGCAGTGAAGTTTGGGGTGAGAACGACATTCAGTACTTC. Supplemented by reference TRBV2 and TRBJ2-4, the full variable domain reads EPEVTQTPSHQVTQMGQEVILRCVPISNHLYFYWYRQILGQKVEFLVSFYNNEISEKSEIFDDQFSVERPDGSNFTLKIRSTKLEDSAMYFCASSEVWGENDIQYFGAGTRLSVL.

This clonotype has at least ten counts. The chain has TRBV28 and TRBJ2-1; 10 positions agree with TRBD2. The trim removed 6 bases at V and 5 bases at J, leaving 4 bases unmatched. Germline V gene lookup returns CDR1 MDHEN and CDR2 SYDVKM. The CDR3 has 14 residues. The CDR3 DNA follows: TGTGCCAGCAGCAGGACTAGCGGTAACAATGAGCAGTTCTTC. Translation: CASSRTSGNNEQFF.

This clonotype was seen repeatedly, ten times or more. The J gene is TRBJ1-2, the V gene TRBV5-1; no firm D call. This CDR3 contains 13 residues. Trimming took 4 bases from V and 4 from J, leaving 11 bases between them. Germline-derived CDR1 and CDR2 are SGHRS and YFSETQ. CDR3 residues: CASSPGEVYGYTF. In nucleotides, the CDR3 is TGCGCCAGCAGCCCGGGCGAGGTCTATGGCTACACCTTC.

This clonotype appeared a few times. The chain combines TRBV30 with TRBJ1-4, with a tentative D call TRBD1 (6 bases). V gave up 3 bases and J gave up 6 bases, with 17 bases separating them. CDR1 is GTSNPN and CDR2 is SVGIG in the germline V gene (reference sequence). The length of the CDR3 is 15 residues. The DNA of the CDR3 is TGTGCCTGGAGCGCCCCAGGGGATGTGGATGAAAAACTGTTTTTT. It is translated as CAWSAPGDVDEKLFF.

The chain links TRBV27 to TRBJ2-7; 9 bases fit TRBD1. Trimming took 0 bases from V and 0 from J; bases not matched to a gene: 3. The germline gives CDR1 MNHEY, CDR2 SMNVEV (reference sequence). The CDR3 totals 16 residues. In DNA, the CDR3 is TGTGCCAGCAGTTTATCGGACAGGGGAAGCTCCTACGAGCAGTACTTC. It is translated as CASSLSDRGSSYEQYF.

The V gene is TRBV6-2 or TRBV6-3, the J gene TRBJ1-5; D is undetermined. The CDR3 has 17 residues. Trimming took 5 bases from V and 4 from J, leaving 21 bases between them. From germline, CDR1 is MNHEY and CDR2 SVGEGT. CDR3 region: CASSPLVGSNVNQPQHF. The CDR3 bases are TGTGCCAGCAGTCCTTTGGTGGGGTCTAATGTTAATCAGCCCCAGCATTTT.

This clonotype was seen ten or more times. The rearrangement links TRBV2 to TRBJ1-4, with D tentatively TRBD1 (6 bases). Per germline, CDR1 SNHLY and CDR2 FYNNEI. V lost 6 bases to trimming and J lost 8 bases, with 19 bases between them. The CDR3 totals 15 residues. CDR3 in amino acids: CASSAVGGGGEKLFF. The CDR3 DNA reads TGTGCCAGCAGCGCCGTCGGAGGGGGAGGCGAAAAACTGTTTTTT.

In this sample, this clonotype turned up many times. The chain links TRBV28 to TRBJ2-5; the D gene is possibly TRBD1 (6 bases). The CDR3 length is 13 residues. V lost 10 bases, J lost 5 bases, and 17 bases lay in between. Germline lookup yields CDR1 MDHEN and CDR2 SYDVKM. CDR3 protein: CAIPRGGSETQYF. In DNA form, the CDR3 reads TGTGCCATCCCGCGAGGGGGTAGCGAGACCCAGTACTTC.

The rearrangement joins TRBV18 to TRBJ2-3, with TRBD2 identical over 7 bases. Germline CDR1 KGHSH, CDR2 LQKENI. V lost 3 bases, J lost 5 bases, and 8 bases stayed unmatched. The CDR3 length is 15 residues. The CDR3 nucleotides are TGTGCCAGCTCACCTAGCCTAGCGGAGTTAGATACGCAGTATTTT. Encoded protein: CASSPSLAELDTQYF.

The chain is built from TRBV7-3 and TRBJ2-2, with a tentative D call TRBD2 (5 bases). V was cut by 5 bases and J by 3 bases, with 10 bases left in between. The CDR3 extends over 14 amino acids. Looked up from germline, CDR1 is SGHTA and CDR2 is FQGTGA. In DNA form, the CDR3 reads TGTGCCAGCAGCCGCGGGCTATACACCGGGGAGCTGTTTTTT. This sequence encodes CASSRGLYTGELFF.

This clonotype was picked up many times. The rearrangement joins TRBV2 to TRBJ1-6; 10 bases fit TRBD1. V shed 4 bases and J 6 bases; nucleotides not matched to a gene: 0. CDR1 is SNHLY, CDR2 FYNNEI, per germline. The CDR3 is 14 amino acids. For the CDR3, the DNA is TGTGCCAGCAGTGGACAGGGGGCTAATTCACCCCTCCACTTT. Its protein product is CASSGQGANSPLHF.

The V gene is TRBV7-9, the J gene TRBJ2-5; the D is unclear. The V end was cut by 0 bases, the J end by 4 bases, with 9 bases between. This CDR3 has 14 amino acids. Germline-derived CDR1 and CDR2 are SEHNR and FQNEAQ (reference sequence). The CDR3 bases are TGTGCCAGCAGCTTAGCGACGACGGTAGAGACCCAGTACTTC. Translated: CASSLATTVETQYF.

The chain couples TRBV2 to TRBJ2-2, with D perhaps given as TRBD1 or TRBD2 (6 bases each). V was trimmed by 7 bases and J by 0 bases, leaving 15 bases between them. Germline lookup yields CDR1 SNHLY and CDR2 FYNNEI. The CDR3 sequence is 16 residues long. The CDR3 protein is CASNRAGLSNTGELFF. The DNA for the CDR3 is TGTGCCAGCAACAGGGCGGGGTTATCGAACACCGGGGAGCTGTTTTTT.

This clonotype was counted a few times. DNA for the CDR3: TGTGCCAGCTCCCTAATCTCTAGCGGGGTTACAGATACGCAGTATTTT. Protein: CASSLISSGVTDTQYF. The chain employs TRBV6-1 and TRBJ2-3; TRBD2 matches at 9 bases. Losses at the gene ends were 8 bases for V and 3 bases for J; bases not matched to a gene: 12. Per the germline V gene, CDR1 is MNHNS and CDR2 is SASEGT. The CDR3 is 16 residues long.